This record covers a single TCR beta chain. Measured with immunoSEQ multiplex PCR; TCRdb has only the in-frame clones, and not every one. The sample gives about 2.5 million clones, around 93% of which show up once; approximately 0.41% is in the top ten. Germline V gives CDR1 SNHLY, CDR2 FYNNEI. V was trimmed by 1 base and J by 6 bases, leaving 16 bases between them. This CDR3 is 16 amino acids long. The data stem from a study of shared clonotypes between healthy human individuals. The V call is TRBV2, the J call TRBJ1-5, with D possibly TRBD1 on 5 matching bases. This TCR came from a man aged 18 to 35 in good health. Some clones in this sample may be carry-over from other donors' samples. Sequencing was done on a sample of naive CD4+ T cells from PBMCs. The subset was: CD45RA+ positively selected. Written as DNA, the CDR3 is TGTGCCAGCAGTGAAGGATGGCAGCGGGGCACTCAGCCCCAGCATTTT. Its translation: CASSEGWQRGTQPQHF.